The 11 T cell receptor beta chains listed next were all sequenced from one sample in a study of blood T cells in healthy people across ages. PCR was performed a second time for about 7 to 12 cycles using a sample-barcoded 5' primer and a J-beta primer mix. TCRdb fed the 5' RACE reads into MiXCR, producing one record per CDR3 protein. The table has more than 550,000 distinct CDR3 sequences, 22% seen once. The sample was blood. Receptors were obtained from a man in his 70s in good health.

The CDR3: CATSDWGRDYNEQFF. CDR3 bases: TGTGCCACCAGTGATTGGGGCCGGGACTACAATGAGCAGTTCTTC. This chain joins TRBV24-1 and TRBJ2-1, with D perhaps matching TRBD1 or TRBD2 (5 bases each). Germline V gene sequence: CDR1 KGHDR, CDR2 SFDVKD. This CDR3 is 15 amino acids long. The germline V and J ends were trimmed by 2 bases and 3 bases, with 10 bases remaining between them.

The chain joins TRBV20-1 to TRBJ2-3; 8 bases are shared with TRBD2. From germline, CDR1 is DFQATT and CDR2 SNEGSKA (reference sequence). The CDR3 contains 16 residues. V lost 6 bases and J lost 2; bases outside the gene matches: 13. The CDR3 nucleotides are TGCAGTGCACAAAGGGCGGGACTAGTAGACACAGATACGCAGTATTTT. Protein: CSAQRAGLVDTDTQYF.

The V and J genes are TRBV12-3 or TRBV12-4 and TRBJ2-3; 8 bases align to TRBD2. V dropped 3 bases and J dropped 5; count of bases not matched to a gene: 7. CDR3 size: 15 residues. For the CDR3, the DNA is TGTGCCAGCAGTTTGACCGGGAGGGGAGGAGATACGCAGTATTTT. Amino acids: CASSLTGRGGDTQYF.

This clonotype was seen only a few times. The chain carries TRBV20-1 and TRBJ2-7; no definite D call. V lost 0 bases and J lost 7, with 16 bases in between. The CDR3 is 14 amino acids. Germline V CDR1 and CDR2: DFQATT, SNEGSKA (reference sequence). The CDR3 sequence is CSAREDGSSREQYF. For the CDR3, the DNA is TGCAGTGCTAGAGAGGACGGTTCGAGTAGGGAGCAGTACTTC.

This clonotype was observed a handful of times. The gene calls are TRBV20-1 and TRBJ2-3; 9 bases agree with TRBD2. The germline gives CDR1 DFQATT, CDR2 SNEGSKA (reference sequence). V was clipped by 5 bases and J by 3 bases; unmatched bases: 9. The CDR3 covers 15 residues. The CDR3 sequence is CSAVASGMGTDTQYF. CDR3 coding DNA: TGCAGTGCTGTCGCTAGCGGGATGGGGACAGATACGCAGTATTTT.

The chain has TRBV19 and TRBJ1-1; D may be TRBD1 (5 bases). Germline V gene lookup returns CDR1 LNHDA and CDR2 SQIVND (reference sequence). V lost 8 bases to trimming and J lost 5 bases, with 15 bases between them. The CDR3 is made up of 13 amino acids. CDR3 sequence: CASGGGFWTEAFF. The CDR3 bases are TGTGCCAGTGGGGGGGGATTTTGGACTGAAGCTTTCTTT.

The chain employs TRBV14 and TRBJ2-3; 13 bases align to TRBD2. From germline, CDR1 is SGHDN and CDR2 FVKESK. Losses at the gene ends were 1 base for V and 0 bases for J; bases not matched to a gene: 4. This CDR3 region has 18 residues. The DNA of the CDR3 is TGTGCCAGCAGCCAAGCGGGACTAGCGGGATCGAGCACAGATACGCAGTATTTT. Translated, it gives CASSQAGLAGSSTDTQYF.

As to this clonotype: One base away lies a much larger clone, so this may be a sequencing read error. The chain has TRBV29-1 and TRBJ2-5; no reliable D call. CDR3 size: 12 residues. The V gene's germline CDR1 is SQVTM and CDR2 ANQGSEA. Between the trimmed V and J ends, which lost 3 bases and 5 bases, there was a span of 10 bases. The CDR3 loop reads CSVDTNPETQYF. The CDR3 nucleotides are TGCAGCGTTGACACAAATCCGGAGACCCAGTACTTC.

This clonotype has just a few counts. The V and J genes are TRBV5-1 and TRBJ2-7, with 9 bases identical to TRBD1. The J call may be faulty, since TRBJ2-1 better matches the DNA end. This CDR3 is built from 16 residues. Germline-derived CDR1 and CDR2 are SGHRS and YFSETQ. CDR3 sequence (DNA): TGCGCCAGCAGCTTGGAGGGGGGACAGGGTATGGATGAGCAGTTCTTC. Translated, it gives CASSLEGGQGMDEQFF.

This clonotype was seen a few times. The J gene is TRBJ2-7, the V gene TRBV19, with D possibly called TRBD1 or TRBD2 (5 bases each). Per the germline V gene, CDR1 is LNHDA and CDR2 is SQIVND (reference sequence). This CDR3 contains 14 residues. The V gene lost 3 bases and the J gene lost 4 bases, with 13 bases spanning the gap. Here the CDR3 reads CASSIGMRGYEQYF. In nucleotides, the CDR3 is TGTGCCAGTAGTATCGGCATGAGGGGTTACGAGCAGTACTTC.

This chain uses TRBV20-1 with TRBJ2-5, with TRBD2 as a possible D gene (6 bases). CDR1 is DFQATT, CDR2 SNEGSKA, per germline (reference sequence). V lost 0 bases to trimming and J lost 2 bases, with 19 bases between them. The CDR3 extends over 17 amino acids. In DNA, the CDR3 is TGCAGTGCTAGAGATCTGGTACGAGCGGGCCCTCAAGAGACCCAGTACTTC. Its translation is CSARDLVRAGPQETQYF.